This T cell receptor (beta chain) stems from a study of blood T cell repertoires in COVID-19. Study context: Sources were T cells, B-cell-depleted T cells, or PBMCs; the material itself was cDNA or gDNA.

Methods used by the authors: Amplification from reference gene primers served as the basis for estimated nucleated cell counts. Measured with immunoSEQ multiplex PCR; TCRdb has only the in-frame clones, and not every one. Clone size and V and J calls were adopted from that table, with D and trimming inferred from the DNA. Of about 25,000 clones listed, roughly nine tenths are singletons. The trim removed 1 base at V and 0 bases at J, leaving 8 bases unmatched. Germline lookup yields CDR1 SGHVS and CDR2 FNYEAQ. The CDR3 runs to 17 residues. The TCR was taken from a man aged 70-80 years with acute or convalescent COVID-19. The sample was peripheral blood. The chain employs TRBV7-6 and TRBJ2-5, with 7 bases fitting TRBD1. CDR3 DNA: TGTGCCAGCAGCTTAGTATCCGGGACAGTAGACCAAGAGACCCAGTACTTC. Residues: CASSLVSGTVDQETQYF.